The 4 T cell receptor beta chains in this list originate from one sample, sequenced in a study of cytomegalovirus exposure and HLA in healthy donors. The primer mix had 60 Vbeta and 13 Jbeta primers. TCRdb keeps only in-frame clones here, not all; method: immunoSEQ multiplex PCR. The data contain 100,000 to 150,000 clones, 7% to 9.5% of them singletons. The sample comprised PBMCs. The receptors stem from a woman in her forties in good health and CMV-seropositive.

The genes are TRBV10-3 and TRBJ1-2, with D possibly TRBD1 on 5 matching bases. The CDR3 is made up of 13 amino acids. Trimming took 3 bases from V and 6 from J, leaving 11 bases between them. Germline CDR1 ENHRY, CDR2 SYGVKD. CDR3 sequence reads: CAISDGRGDGYTF. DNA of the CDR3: TGTGCCATCAGTGATGGAAGGGGTGATGGCTACACCTTC.

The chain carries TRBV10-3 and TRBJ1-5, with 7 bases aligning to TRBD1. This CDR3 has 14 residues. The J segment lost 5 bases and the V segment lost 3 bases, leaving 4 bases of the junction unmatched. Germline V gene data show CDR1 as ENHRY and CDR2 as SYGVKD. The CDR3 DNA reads TGTGCCATCAGTGATGCCAGGGGGGATCAGCCCCAGCATTTT. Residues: CAISDARGDQPQHF.

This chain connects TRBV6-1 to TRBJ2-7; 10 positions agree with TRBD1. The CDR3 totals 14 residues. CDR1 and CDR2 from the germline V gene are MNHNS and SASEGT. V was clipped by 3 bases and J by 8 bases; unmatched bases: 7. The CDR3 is CASSDRDRGGKQYF. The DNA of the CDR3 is TGTGCCAGCAGTGACCGGGACAGGGGAGGCAAGCAGTACTTC.

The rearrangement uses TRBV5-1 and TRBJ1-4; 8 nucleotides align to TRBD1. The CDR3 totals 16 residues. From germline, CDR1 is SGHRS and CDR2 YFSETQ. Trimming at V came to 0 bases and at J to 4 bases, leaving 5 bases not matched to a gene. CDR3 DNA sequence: TGCGCCAGCAGCTTGGGGGGGACAGGAATTAATGAAAAACTGTTTTTT. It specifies CASSLGGTGINEKLFF.